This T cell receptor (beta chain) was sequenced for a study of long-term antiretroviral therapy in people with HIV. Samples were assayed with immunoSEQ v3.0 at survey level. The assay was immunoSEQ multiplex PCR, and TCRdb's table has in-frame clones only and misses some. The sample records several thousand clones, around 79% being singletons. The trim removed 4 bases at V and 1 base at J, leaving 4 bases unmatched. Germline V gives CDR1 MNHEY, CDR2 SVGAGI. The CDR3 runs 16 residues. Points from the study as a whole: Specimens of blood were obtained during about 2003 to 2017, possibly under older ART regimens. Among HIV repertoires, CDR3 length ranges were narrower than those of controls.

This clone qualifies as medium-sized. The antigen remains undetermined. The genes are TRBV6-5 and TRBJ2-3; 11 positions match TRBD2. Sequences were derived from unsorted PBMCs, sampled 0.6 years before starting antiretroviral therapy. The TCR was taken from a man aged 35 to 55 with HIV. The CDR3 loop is CASSSLTSGGTDTQYF. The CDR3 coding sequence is TGTGCCAGCAGTTCGTTGACTAGCGGGGGCACAGATACGCAGTATTTT.